This TCR beta chain appears in the sequencing data of a study of shared clonotypes between healthy human individuals. General study results and limits: The study's rarefaction showed incomplete sorted-subset sequencing despite large depth. With few donors, the genetic and exposure-history diversity represented was limited.

The CD4+ fraction was divided into a CD45RA+ naive subset and a CD45RA-negative memory subset. The CDR3 length is 12 residues. Germline CDR1 is MNHEY and CDR2 is SVGAGI. Deletions cut 4 bases from V and 9 bases from J, with 11 bases between. Replicate PCRs run on sorted subsets employed approximately 0.2 ug DNA, roughly 30,000 T cell genomes. The protocol was immunoSEQ multiplex PCR, while the TCRdb copy is restricted to in-frame clones and leaves out a portion. The sample holds approximately 2.5 million clones, around nine tenths seen once. Comment on this clone: Its antigen remains unidentified. Other DNA sequences in the sample encode the same CDR3.

The specimen sequenced was naive CD4+ T cells sorted from blood. Described subset: CD45RA+ positively selected. This rearrangement joins TRBV6-5 to TRBJ2-3; D remains unclear. The TCR originated in a man aged 18 to 29 in good health. The CDR3 nucleotides are TGTGCCAGCAGTTCCCCCGGAGACACGCAGTATTTT. Encoded protein: CASSSPGDTQYF.